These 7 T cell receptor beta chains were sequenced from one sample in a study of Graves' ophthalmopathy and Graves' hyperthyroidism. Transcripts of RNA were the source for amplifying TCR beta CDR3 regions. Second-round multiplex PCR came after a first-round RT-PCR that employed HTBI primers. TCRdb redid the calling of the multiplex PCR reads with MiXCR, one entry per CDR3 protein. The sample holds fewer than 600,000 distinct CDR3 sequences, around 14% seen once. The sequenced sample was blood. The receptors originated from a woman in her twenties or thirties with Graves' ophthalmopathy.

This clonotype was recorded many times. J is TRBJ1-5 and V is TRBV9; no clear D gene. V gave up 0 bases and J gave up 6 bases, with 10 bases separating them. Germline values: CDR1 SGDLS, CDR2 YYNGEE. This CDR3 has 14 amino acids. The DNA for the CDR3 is TGTGCCAGCAGCGTAGATGAAGGAAGTCAGCCCCAGCATTTT. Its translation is CASSVDEGSQPQHF.

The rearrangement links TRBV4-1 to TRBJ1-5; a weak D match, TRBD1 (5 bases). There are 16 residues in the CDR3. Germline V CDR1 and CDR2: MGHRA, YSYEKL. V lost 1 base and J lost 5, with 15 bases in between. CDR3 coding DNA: TGCGCCAGCAGCCAAGCTGTCGGAGGGGTGGATCAGCCCCAGCATTTT. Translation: CASSQAVGGVDQPQHF.

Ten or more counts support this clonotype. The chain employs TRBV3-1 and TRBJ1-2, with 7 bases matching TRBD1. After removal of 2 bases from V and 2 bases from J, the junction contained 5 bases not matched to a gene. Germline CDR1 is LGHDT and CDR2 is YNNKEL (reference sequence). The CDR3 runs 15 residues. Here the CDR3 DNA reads TGTGCCAGCAGCCAACGCAGGGGGGTGAACTATGGCTACACCTTC. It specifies CASSQRRGVNYGYTF.

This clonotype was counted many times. CDR3 nucleotide sequence: TGCAGCGTTGAAGATCGGGCAGCGCGTCGGACCCAGTACTTC. Translating it yields CSVEDRAARRTQYF. This chain joins TRBV29-1 and TRBJ2-5; D is ambiguous. From germline, CDR1 is SQVTM and CDR2 ANQGSEA. The length of the CDR3 is 14 residues. Trimming left V 0 bases short and J 7 bases short, with 15 bases between.

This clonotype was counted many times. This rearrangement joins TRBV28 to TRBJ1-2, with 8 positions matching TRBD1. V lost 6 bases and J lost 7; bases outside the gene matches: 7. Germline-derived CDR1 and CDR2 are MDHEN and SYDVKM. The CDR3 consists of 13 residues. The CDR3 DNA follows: TGTGCCAGCAGCTCCCCCAGGGGGCCTGGCTACACCTTC. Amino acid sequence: CASSSPRGPGYTF.

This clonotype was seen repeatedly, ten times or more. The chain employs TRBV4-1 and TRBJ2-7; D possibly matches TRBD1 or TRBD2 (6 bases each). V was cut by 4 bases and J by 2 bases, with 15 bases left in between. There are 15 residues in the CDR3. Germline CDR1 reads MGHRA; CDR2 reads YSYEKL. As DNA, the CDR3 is TGCGCCAGCAGCCCCTCCTGGGGGGCAACCTACGAGCAGTACTTC. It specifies CASSPSWGATYEQYF.

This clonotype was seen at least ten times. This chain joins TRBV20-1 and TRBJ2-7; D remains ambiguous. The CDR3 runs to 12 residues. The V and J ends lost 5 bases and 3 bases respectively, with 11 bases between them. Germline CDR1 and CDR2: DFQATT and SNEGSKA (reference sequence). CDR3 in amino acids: CSALSDGYEQYF. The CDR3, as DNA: TGCAGTGCTTTATCGGACGGCTACGAGCAGTACTTC.